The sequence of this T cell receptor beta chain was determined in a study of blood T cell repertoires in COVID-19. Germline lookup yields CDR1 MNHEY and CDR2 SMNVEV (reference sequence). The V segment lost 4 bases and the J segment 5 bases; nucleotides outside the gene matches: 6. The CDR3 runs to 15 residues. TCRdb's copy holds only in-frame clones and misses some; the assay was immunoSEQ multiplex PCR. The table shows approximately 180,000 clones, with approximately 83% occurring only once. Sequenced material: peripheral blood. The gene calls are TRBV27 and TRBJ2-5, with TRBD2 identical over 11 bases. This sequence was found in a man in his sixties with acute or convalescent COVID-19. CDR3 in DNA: TGTGCCAGCAGTTCACTTATAGCGGGAGGGGAGACCCAGTACTTC. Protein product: CASSSLIAGGETQYF.